The clone carrying this TCR beta chain turned up a few times. Its target is not known. With 0 bases clipped from V and 2 bases from J, the junction kept 6 bases outside the gene matches. Germline-derived CDR1 and CDR2 are DFQATT and SNEGSKA (reference sequence). CDR3 length: 15 amino acids. This sample stems from a study of CD8 T cells in ankylosing spondylitis. Study-wide findings and caveats: About 8 highly homologous variants made up a TCR beta motif that seemed to typify ankylosing spondylitis blood. A CD8+ phenotype characterized the disease-linked clones, which were relatively rare in peripheral blood. Reports of some motif variants in reactive arthritis synovial fluid and blood predate this one. Disease-linked clones reportedly concentrated significantly in matched ankylosing spondylitis synovial fluid.

Quantitative 5'-RACE was performed with molecular barcodes, and it yielded the TCR beta libraries. A single record per CDR3 protein comes from TCRdb applying MiXCR to the 5' RACE reads. The top ten hold 6.8% of the sample, which has around 540,000 distinct CDR3 sequences, approximately 11% seen once. The sequenced material came from blood, either unsorted or a sorted T cell fraction (not recorded which). The rearrangement links TRBV20-1 to TRBJ2-7; 8 positions agree with TRBD2. The sequence came from a male donor with ankylosing spondylitis. CDR3 sequence: CSARDPAGDPYEQYF. The CDR3 region has the DNA TGCAGTGCTAGAGATCCAGCGGGAGATCCCTACGAGCAGTACTTC.